This TCR beta chain was observed in a study of blood T cell repertoires in COVID-19. The germline CDR1 and CDR2 sequences are SNHLY and FYNNEI. V was clipped by 8 bases and J by 5 bases; unmatched bases: 8. The CDR3 consists of 13 residues. Profiling relied on immunoSEQ multiplex PCR, and the TCRdb table lists in-frame clones only, not all of them. The data contain about 220,000 clones, roughly 80% of them seen just once; the ten biggest clones take up 15% to 20%. The sample consisted of peripheral blood. This sequence was found in a man younger than 45 with active or convalescent COVID-19. The chain employs TRBV2 and TRBJ2-5; 7 nucleotides match TRBD1. In DNA form, the CDR3 reads TGTGCCAGCGTAGGGCTAGGGGGCGAGACCCAGTACTTC. The encoded protein is CASVGLGGETQYF.